Described below is a single T cell receptor beta chain sequence and its context. Its target is unknown. These data originate in a study of cytomegalovirus exposure and HLA in healthy donors. Findings and caveats of the study: Among TCR beta chains, those listed as cytomegalovirus-associated numbered more than 150.

The donors formed part of the roughly 120-subject validation cohort, distinct from the approximately 670-subject first cohort. The CDR3 length is 18 residues. Germline V gene lookup returns CDR1 SGHVS and CDR2 FNYEAQ. The V end was cut by 5 bases, the J end by 0 bases, with 22 bases between. The data were produced by immunoSEQ multiplex PCR, yet TCRdb's version contains in-frame clones alone and is incomplete. The sample gives a few hundred thousand clones, about 90% of which show up once; 0.35% to 0.45% is in the top ten. This receptor was obtained from a woman in her late teens or twenties in good health and CMV-seronegative. The sequenced sample was PBMCs. The J gene is TRBJ1-2, the V gene TRBV7-6; possibly TRBD1 for D (5 bases). CDR3 sequence reads: CASSPLSVQGYPNYGYTF. CDR3 coding DNA: TGTGCCAGCAGCCCCCTAAGTGTCCAGGGATATCCTAACTATGGCTACACCTTC.